Following are 24 T cell receptor beta chains from one sample sequenced in a study of control samples from healthy donors and cancer patients. Clones were read by immunoSEQ multiplex PCR, and TCRdb kept only the in-frame ones, dropping some. The sample carries roughly 120,000 clones, around nine tenths recorded once. The sequencing sample was made of blood. The origin of the receptors is a woman aged 65 to 85 in good health.

The rearrangement joins TRBV7-2 to TRBJ1-1; 11 nucleotides match TRBD1. This CDR3 is 16 amino acids long. Trimming cost V 2 bases and J 2 bases; bases outside gene matches: 4. Germline CDR1 reads SGHTA; CDR2 reads FQGNSA. The CDR3 nucleotides are TGTGCCAGCAGCTTACGGGACAGGGGGAGTAACACTGAAGCTTTCTTT. Protein product: CASSLRDRGSNTEAFF.

This clone has a handful of counts. The chain has TRBV11-2 and TRBJ2-7; TRBD1 agrees at 8 bases. Trimming removed 5 bases from V and 5 bases from J; junction bases left unmatched: 2. The CDR3 runs to 12 residues. Germline CDR1 and CDR2: SGHAT and FQNNGV. The CDR3 sequence is CASSRTGNEQYF. CDR3 DNA sequence: TGTGCCAGCAGCCGGACAGGGAACGAGCAGTACTTC.

CDR3 sequence (DNA): TGTGCCAGTGGGGCAAGCTATGGCTACACCTTC. This sequence encodes CASGASYGYTF. The rearrangement uses TRBV19 and TRBJ1-2; a possible D gene is TRBD1 (5 bases). Between the trimmed V and J ends, which lost 8 bases and 4 bases, there was a span of 8 bases. The CDR3 covers 11 residues. Germline V gene lookup returns CDR1 LNHDA and CDR2 SQIVND (reference sequence). Drawing the rest from reference TRBV19 and TRBJ1-2, the complete variable domain is DGGITQSPKYLFRKEGQNVTLSCEQNLNHDAMYWYRQDPGQGLRLIYYSQIVNDFQKGDIAEGYSVSREKKESFPLTVTSAQKNPTAFYLCASGASYGYTFGSGTRLTVV.

V is TRBV19 and J is TRBJ2-2; tentative D call: TRBD1 (5 bases). CDR1 and CDR2 (germline): LNHDA, SQIVND (reference sequence). This CDR3 spans 14 amino acids. The germline V and J ends were trimmed by 8 bases and 0 bases, with 10 bases remaining between them. CDR3 DNA: TGTGCCAGTCGACAGTCAACGAACACCGGGGAGCTGTTTTTT. Its translation: CASRQSTNTGELFF.

The chain couples TRBV5-1 to TRBJ2-1; D is perhaps TRBD1 or TRBD2 (6 bases each). Trimming pared 0 bases from V and 0 bases from J, leaving 10 bases between. From germline, CDR1 is SGHRS and CDR2 YFSETQ. The CDR3 extends over 16 amino acids. CDR3 region: CASSLVGGSSYNEQFF. As DNA, the CDR3 is TGCGCCAGCAGCTTGGTCGGGGGCAGCTCCTACAATGAGCAGTTCTTC.

This clone was counted a single time. V gene TRBV11-2 combines with J gene TRBJ1-1; tentative D call: TRBD1 (5 bases). The CDR3 is made up of 14 amino acids. The V gene's germline CDR1 is SGHAT and CDR2 FQNNGV. Trimming removed 3 bases from V and 4 bases from J, with 12 bases in between. The CDR3 coding sequence is TGTGCCAGCAGCTTGAGCAGGGCCCTCACTGAAGCTTTCTTT. It codes for CASSLSRALTEAFF.

The chain links TRBV3-1 (or the pseudogene TRBV3-2) to TRBJ1-3; D is unclear. Germline CDR1 is LGHDT and CDR2 is YNNKEL (reference sequence). V dropped 0 bases and J dropped 16 bases, with 16 bases sitting between them. The CDR3 is 13 residues long. The CDR3 loop is CASSQDRRTRVYF. The CDR3 region has the DNA TGTGCCAGCAGCCAAGATCGGAGGACCCGTGTTTATTTT.

The chain links TRBV4-1 to TRBJ1-4; D gene ambiguous. Germline CDR1 reads MGHRA; CDR2 reads YSYEKL. The CDR3 has 14 amino acids. V was cut by 3 bases and J by 7 bases, with 12 bases left in between. Here the CDR3 DNA reads TGCGCCAGCAGCCACCTTGGAGGTACTGAAAAACTGTTTTTT. Protein product: CASSHLGGTEKLFF.

For the CDR3, the DNA is TGTGCCAGCAGTCCGTCCGGGTCGTACTATGGCTACACCTTC. Encoded protein: CASSPSGSYYGYTF. The gene calls are TRBV27 and TRBJ1-2; D unclear. Per the germline V gene, CDR1 is MNHEY and CDR2 is SMNVEV (reference sequence). The CDR3 extends over 14 amino acids. Trimming removed 5 bases at V and 3 bases at J, with 13 bases between.

This chain uses TRBV3-1 (or the pseudogene TRBV3-2) with TRBJ2-1; perhaps TRBD1 as D (6 bases). Germline V lookup: CDR1 LGHDT, CDR2 YNNKEL (reference sequence). V shed 1 base and J shed 2 bases, with 15 bases lying between them. The CDR3 has 17 residues. The CDR3 DNA is TGTGCCAGCAGCCAAGGACAGGCCGGGGAAACCTACAATGAGCAGTTCTTC. Amino acid sequence: CASSQGQAGETYNEQFF.

This chain joins TRBV7-3 and TRBJ2-3; D perhaps matches TRBD1 (5 bases). Germline V gene sequence: CDR1 SGHTA, CDR2 FQGTGA. The CDR3 has 15 amino acids. The ends were cut back, 5 bases at V and 0 bases at J, with 12 bases in the middle. The CDR3 region is CASSQHQGSTDTQYF. CDR3 nucleotide sequence: TGTGCCAGCAGCCAACACCAGGGTAGCACAGATACGCAGTATTTT. Full variable domain (rest looked up from reference TRBV7-3 and TRBJ2-3): GAGVSQTPSNKVTEKGKYVELRCDPISGHTALYWYRQSLGQGPEFLIYFQGTGAADDSGLPNDRFFAVRPEGSVSTLKIQRTERGDSAVYLCASSQHQGSTDTQYFGPGTRLTVL.

This clone occurred a few times. This chain connects TRBV18 to TRBJ2-6; 7 bases agree with TRBD1. Per the germline V gene, CDR1 is KGHSH and CDR2 is LQKENI. The V and J ends lost 3 bases and 0 bases, in that order; junction bases with no gene match: 8. This CDR3 is 18 amino acids long. The chain's CDR3 is CASSPRQGLSSGANVLTF. CDR3 nucleotides: TGTGCCAGCTCACCCCGACAGGGATTAAGCTCTGGGGCCAACGTCCTGACTTTC.

This chain uses TRBV6-6 with TRBJ1-1; the D is unclear. Deletions cut 2 bases from V and 6 bases from J, with 13 bases between. This CDR3 spans 14 amino acids. CDR1 and CDR2 from the germline V gene are MNHNY and SVGAGI (reference sequence). For the CDR3, the DNA is TGTGCCAGCAGTTACCTGGACGGAGGGCCTGAAGCTTTCTTT. Residues: CASSYLDGGPEAFF.

In its sample, this clone was seen a few times. This rearrangement joins TRBV12-3 or TRBV12-4 to TRBJ1-1; no definite D call. This CDR3 has 10 amino acids. Trimming took 2 bases from V and 5 from J, leaving 0 bases between them. CDR3: CASSLTEAFF. The CDR3 DNA sequence: TGTGCCAGCAGTTTAACTGAAGCTTTCTTT.

The CDR3 DNA is TGTGCCAGCCGAACCCAGGGGGTGAACACTGAAGCTTTCTTT. Its translation is CASRTQGVNTEAFF. This chain links TRBV6-5 with TRBJ1-1, with 7 bases identical to TRBD1. From germline, CDR1 is MNHEY and CDR2 SVGAGI. J lost 0 bases, V lost 8 bases, and 6 bases had no gene match. The CDR3 has 14 amino acids.

The V gene is TRBV5-1, the J gene TRBJ2-2; D perhaps matches TRBD2 (6 bases). Germline CDR1 reads SGHRS; CDR2 reads YFSETQ. The CDR3 length is 15 residues. V was pared by 0 bases and J by 0 bases, with 6 bases between. Here the CDR3 reads CASSLVAANTGELFF. The CDR3 coding sequence is TGCGCCAGCAGCTTGGTAGCGGCGAACACCGGGGAGCTGTTTTTT. Filled out from reference TRBV5-1 and TRBJ2-2, the complete variable domain reads KAGVTQTPRYLIKTRGQQVTLSCSPISGHRSVSWYQQTPGQGLQFLFEYFSETQRNKGNFPGRFSGRQFSNSRSEMNVSTLELGDSALYLCASSLVAANTGELFFGEGSRLTVL.

The V call is TRBV7-9, the J call TRBJ2-7, with TRBD1 matching over 12 bases. Germline assignment: CDR1 SEHNR and CDR2 FQNEAQ (reference sequence). V dropped 7 bases and J dropped 6; count of bases not matched to a gene: 4. The length of the CDR3 is 13 residues. For the CDR3, the DNA is TGTGCCAGCATGGGACAGGGGGCTCTCGAGCAGTACTTC. Protein sequence: CASMGQGALEQYF.

The chain links TRBV7-2 to TRBJ1-3; D gene unclear. Germline CDR1 is SGHTA and CDR2 is FQGNSA. Trimming left V 5 bases short and J 3 bases short, with 14 bases between. This CDR3 has 15 amino acids. The CDR3: CASSPSRSVGNTIYF. CDR3 sequence (DNA): TGTGCCAGCAGCCCCTCCCGTTCGGTTGGAAACACCATATATTTT.

The chain is built from TRBV6-5 and TRBJ1-1; the D is unclear. CDR1 and CDR2 from the germline V gene are MNHEY and SVGAGI. The V end lost 2 bases, the J end lost 0 bases, and 10 bases lay between the germline ends. CDR3 length equals 15 residues. The CDR3 nucleotides read TGTGCCAGCAGTTACCGCCGGGGAGTGAACACTGAAGCTTTCTTT. Residues: CASSYRRGVNTEAFF.

The genes are TRBV27 and TRBJ1-2, with 7 bases matching TRBD1. Germline V gives CDR1 MNHEY, CDR2 SMNVEV (reference sequence). The ends lost 2 bases at V and 4 bases at J; junction bases unmatched: 1. The CDR3 consists of 13 residues. Here the CDR3 DNA reads TGTGCCAGCAGTTTAAACAGGGGCTATGGCTACACCTTC. Its translation: CASSLNRGYGYTF.

The rearrangement uses TRBV18 and TRBJ1-1; perhaps TRBD1 as D (5 bases). The CDR3 sequence is 13 residues long. Germline V gene sequence: CDR1 KGHSH, CDR2 LQKENI. V shed 4 bases and J shed 7 bases, with 13 bases lying between them. CDR3 region: CASSQSRDGEAFF. The CDR3 nucleotides read TGTGCCAGCTCACAATCACGGGACGGTGAAGCTTTCTTT.

The rearrangement uses TRBV7-2 and TRBJ1-1; D possibly corresponds to TRBD1 (6 bases). Germline assignment: CDR1 SGHTA and CDR2 FQGNSA. Trimming removed 1 base at V and 4 bases at J, with 10 bases between. The length of the CDR3 is 14 residues. CDR3: CASSLGGHGTEAFF. The CDR3 DNA is TGTGCCAGCAGCTTAGGGGGGCACGGCACTGAAGCTTTCTTT.

This chain joins TRBV6-2 or TRBV6-3 and TRBJ1-5, with a tentative D call TRBD1 (6 bases). The CDR3 sequence is 16 residues long. Deletions cut 0 bases from V and 4 bases from J, with 13 bases between. CDR1 is MNHEY and CDR2 is SVGEGT in the germline V gene. DNA for the CDR3: TGTGCCAGCAGTTACTCGTTCGGGGGGCGAAATCAGCCCCAGCATTTT. Its translation: CASSYSFGGRNQPQHF.

The chain links TRBV12-1 to TRBJ2-5; the D call in the table, TRBD2, was not verified against the DNA. TRBV12-1 is described as a pseudogene. The CDR3 loop spans 15 amino acids. The CDR3 region is CASSFLAGAGETQYF. The CDR3 DNA reads as TGTGCCAGCAGCTTTCTGGCGGGGGCGGGCGAGACCCAGTACTTC.